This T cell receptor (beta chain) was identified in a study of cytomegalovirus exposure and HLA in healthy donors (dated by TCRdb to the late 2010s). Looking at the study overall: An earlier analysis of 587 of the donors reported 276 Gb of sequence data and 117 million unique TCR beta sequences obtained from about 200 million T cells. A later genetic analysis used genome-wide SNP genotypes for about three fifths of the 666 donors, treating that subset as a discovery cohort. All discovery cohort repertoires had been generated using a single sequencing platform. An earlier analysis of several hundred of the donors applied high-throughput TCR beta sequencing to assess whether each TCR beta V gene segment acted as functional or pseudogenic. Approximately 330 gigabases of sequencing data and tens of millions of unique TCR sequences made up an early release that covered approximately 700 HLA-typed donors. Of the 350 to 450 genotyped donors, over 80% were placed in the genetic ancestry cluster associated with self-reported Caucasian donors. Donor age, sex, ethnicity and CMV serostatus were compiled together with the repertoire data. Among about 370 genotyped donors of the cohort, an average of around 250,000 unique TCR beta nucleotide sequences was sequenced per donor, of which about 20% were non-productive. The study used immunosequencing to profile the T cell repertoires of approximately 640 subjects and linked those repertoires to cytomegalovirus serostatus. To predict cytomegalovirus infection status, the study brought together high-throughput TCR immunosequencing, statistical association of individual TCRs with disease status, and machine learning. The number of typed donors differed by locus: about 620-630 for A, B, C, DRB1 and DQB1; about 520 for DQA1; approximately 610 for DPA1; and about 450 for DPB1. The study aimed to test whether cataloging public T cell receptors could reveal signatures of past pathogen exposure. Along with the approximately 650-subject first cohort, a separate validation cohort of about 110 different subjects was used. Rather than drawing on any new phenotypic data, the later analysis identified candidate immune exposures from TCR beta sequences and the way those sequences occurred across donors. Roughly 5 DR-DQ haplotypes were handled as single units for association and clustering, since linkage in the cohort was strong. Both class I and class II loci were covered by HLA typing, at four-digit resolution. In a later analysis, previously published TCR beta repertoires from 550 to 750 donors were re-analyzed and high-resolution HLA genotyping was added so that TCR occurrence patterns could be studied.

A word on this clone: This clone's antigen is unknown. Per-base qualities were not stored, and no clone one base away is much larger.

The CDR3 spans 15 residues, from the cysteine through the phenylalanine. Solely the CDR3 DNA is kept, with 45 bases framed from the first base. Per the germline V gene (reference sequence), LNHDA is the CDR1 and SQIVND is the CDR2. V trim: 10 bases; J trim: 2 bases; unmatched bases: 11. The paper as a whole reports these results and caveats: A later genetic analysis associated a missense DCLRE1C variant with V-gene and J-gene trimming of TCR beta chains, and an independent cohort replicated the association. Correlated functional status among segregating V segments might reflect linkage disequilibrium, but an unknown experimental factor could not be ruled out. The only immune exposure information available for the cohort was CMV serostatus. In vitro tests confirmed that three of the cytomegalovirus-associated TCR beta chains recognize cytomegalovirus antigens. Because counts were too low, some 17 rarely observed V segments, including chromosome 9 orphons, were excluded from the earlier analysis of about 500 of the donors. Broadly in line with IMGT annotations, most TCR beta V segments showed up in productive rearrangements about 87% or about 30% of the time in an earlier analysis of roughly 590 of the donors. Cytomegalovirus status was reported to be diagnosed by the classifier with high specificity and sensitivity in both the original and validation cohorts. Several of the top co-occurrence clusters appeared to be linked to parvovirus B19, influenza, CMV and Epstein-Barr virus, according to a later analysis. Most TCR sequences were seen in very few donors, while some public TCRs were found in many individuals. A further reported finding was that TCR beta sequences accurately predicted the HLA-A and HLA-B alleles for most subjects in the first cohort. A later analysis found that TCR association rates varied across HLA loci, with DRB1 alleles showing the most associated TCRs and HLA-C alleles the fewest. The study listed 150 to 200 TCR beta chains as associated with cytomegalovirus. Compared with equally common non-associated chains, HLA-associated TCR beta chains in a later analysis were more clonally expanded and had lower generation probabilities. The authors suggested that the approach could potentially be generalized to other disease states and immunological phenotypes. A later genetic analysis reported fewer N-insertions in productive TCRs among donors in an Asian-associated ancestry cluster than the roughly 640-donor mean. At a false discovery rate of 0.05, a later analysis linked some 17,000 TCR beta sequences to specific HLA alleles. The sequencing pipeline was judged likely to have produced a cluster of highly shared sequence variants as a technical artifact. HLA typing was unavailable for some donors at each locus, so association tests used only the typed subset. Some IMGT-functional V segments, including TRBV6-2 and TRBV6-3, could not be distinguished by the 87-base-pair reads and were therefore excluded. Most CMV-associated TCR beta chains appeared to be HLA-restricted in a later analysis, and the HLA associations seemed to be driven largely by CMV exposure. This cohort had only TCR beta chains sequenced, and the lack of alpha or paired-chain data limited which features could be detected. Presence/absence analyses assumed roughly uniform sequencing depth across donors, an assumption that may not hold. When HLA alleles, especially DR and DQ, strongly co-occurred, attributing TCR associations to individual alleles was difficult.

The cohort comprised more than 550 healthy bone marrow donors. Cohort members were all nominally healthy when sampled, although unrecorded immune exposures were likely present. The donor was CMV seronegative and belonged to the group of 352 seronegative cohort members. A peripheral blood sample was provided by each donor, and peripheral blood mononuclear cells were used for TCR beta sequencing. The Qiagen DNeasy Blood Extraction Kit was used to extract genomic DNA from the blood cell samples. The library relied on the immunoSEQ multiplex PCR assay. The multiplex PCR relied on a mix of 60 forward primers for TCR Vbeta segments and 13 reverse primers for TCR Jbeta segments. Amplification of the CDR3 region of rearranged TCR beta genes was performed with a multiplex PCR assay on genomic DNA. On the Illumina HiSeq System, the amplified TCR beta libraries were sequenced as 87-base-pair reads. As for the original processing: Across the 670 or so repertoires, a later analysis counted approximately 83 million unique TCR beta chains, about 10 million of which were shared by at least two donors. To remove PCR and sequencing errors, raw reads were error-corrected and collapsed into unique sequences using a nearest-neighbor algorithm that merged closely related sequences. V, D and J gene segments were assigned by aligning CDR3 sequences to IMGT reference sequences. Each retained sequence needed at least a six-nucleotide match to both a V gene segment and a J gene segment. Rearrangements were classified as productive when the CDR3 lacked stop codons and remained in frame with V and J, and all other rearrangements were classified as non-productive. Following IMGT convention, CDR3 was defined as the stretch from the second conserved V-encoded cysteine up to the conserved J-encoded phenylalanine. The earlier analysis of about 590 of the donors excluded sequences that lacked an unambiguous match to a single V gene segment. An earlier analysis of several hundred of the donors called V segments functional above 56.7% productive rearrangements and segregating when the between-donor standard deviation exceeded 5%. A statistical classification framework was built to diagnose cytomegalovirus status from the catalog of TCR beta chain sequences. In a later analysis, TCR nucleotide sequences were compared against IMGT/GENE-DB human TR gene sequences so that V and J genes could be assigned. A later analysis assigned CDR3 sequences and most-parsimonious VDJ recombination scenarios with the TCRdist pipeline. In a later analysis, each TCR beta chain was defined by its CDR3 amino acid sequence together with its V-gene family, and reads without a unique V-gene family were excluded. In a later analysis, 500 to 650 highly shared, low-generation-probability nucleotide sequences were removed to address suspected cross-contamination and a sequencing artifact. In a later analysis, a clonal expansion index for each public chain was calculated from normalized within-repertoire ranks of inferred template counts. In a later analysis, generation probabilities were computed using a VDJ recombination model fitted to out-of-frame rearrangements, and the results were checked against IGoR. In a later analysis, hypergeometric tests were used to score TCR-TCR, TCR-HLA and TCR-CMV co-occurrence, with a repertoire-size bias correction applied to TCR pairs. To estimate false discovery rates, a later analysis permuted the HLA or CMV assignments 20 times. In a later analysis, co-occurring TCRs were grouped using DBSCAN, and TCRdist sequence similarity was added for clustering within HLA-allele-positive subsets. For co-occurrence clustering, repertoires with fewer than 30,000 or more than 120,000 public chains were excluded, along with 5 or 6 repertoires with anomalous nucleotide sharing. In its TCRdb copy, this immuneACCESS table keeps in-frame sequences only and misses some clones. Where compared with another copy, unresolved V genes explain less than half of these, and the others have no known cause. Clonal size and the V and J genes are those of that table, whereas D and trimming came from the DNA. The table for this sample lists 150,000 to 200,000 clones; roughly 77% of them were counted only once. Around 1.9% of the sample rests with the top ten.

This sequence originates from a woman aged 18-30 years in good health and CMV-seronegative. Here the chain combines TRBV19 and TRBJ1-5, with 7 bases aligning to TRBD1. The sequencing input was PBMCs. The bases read TGTGCCACAACACAGGGGCCGGGCGGCAATCAGCCCCAGCATTTT. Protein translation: CATTQGPGGNQPQHF.